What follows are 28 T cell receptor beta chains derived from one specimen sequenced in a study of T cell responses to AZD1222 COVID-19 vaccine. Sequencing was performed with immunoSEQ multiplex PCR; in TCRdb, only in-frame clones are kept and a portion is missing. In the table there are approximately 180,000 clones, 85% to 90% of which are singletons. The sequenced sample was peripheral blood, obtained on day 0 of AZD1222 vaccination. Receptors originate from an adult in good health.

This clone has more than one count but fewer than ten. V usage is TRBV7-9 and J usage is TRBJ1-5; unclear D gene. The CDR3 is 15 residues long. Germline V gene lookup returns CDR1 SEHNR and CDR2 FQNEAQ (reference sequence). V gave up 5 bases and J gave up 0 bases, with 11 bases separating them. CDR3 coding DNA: TGTGCCAGCAGCCCAACAACTCCTAGCAATCAGCCCCAGCATTTT. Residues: CASSPTTPSNQPQHF.

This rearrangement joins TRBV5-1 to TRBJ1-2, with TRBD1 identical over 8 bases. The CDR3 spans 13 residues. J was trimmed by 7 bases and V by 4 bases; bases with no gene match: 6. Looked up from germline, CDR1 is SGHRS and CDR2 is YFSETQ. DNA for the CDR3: TGCGCCAGCAGCGCCGACAGGGGAGGTGGCTACACCTTC. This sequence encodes CASSADRGGGYTF.

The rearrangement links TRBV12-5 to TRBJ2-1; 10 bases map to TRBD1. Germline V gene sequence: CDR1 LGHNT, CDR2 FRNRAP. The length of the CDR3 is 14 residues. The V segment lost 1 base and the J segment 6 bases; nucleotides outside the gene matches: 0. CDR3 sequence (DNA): TGTGCTAGTGGTTTGGGACAGGGGGCCAATGAGCAGTTCTTC. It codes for CASGLGQGANEQFF. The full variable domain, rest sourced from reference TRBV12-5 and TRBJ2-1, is DARVTQTPRHKVTEMGQEVTMRCQPILGHNTVFWYRQTMMQGLELLAYFRNRAPLDDSGMPKDRFSAEMPDATLATLKIQPSEPRDSAVYFCASGLGQGANEQFFGPGTRLTVL.

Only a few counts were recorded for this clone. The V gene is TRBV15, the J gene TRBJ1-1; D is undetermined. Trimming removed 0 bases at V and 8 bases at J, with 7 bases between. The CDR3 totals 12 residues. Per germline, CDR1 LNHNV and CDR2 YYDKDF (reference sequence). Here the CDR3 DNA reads TGTGCCACCAGCAGAGATCAGCAAGAAGCTTTCTTT. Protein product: CATSRDQQEAFF. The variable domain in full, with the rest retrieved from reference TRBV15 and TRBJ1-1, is DAMVIQNPRYQVTQFGKPVTLSCSQTLNHNVMYWYQQKSSQAPKLLFHYYDKDFNNEADTPDNFQSRRPNTSFCFLDIRSPGLGDTAMYLCATSRDQQEAFFGQGTRLTVV.

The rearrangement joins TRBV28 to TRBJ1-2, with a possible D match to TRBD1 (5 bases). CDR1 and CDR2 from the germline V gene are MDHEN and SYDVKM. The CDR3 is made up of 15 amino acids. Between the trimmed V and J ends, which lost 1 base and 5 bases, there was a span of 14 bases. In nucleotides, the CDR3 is TGTGCCAGCAGTTTATCCATGGGACGTAGTTATGGCTACACCTTC. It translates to CASSLSMGRSYGYTF.

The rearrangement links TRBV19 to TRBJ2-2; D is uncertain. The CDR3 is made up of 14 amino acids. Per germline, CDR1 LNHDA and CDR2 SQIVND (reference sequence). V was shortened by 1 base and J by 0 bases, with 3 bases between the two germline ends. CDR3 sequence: CASSIATNTGELFF. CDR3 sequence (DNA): TGTGCCAGTAGTATAGCCACGAACACCGGGGAGCTGTTTTTT.

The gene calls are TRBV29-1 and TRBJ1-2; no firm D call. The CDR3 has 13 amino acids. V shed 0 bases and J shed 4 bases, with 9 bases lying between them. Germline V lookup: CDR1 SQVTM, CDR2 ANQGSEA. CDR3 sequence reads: CSVEDGAAYGYTF. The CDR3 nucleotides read TGCAGCGTTGAAGATGGTGCAGCCTATGGCTACACCTTC.

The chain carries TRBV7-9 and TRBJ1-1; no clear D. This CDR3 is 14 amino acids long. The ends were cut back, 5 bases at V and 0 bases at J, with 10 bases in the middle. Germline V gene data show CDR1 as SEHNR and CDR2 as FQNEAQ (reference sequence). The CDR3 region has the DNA TGTGCCAGCAGCCCCCGGGTAATGAACACTGAAGCTTTCTTT. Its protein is CASSPRVMNTEAFF.

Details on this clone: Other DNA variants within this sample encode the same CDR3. DNA for the CDR3: TGTGCCAGCAGTTTAGGGAGGGGGCGCGCAGATACGCAGTATTTT. Translated, it gives CASSLGRGRADTQYF. The V call is TRBV27, the J call TRBJ2-3, with D perhaps TRBD1 or TRBD2 (7 bases each). V gave up 2 bases and J gave up 4 bases, with 13 bases separating them. The CDR3 is made up of 15 amino acids. CDR1 MNHEY and CDR2 SMNVEV come from the germline V gene (reference sequence).

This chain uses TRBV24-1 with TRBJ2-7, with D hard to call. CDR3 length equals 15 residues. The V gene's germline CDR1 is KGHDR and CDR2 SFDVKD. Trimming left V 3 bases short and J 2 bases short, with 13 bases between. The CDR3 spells CATSDTAGDTYEQYF. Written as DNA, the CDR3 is TGTGCCACCAGTGATACGGCAGGAGATACCTACGAGCAGTACTTC.

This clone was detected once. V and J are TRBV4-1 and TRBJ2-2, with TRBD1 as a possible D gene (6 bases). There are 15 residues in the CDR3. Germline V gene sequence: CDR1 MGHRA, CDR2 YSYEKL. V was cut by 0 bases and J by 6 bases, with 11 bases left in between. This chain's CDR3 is CASSQELDRPGELFF. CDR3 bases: TGCGCCAGCAGCCAAGAACTCGACAGGCCCGGGGAGCTGTTTTTT.

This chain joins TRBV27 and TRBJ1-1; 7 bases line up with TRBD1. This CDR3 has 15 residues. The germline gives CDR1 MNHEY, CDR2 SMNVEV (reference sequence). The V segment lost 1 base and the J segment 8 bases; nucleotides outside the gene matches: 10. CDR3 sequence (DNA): TGTGCCAGCAGTTTATTTTCGAACAGGGGAATAGAAGCTTTCTTT. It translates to CASSLFSNRGIEAFF.

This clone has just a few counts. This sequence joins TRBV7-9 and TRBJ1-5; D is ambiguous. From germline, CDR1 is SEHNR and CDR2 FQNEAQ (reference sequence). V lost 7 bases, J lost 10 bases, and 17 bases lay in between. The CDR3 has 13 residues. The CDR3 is CASTEAGMGPQHF. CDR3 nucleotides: TGTGCCAGCACGGAGGCGGGGATGGGACCCCAGCATTTT.

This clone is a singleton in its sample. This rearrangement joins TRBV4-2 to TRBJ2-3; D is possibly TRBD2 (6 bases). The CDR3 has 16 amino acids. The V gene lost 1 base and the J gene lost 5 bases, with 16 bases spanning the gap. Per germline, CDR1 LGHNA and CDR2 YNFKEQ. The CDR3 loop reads CASSQGQAGGLDTQYF. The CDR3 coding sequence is TGTGCCAGCAGCCAAGGGCAAGCGGGCGGTTTAGATACGCAGTATTTT.

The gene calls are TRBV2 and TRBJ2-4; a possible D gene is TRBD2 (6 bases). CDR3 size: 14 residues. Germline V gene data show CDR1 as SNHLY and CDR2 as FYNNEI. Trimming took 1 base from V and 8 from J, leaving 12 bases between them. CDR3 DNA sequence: TGTGCCAGCAGTGAAGTCCGGGGGACGGACATTCAGTACTTC. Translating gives CASSEVRGTDIQYF.

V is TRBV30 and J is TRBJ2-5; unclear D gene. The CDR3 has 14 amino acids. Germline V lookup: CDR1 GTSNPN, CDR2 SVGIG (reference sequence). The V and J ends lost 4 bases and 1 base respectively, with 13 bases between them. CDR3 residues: CAWTSGLPQETQYF. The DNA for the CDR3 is TGTGCCTGGACCTCCGGGCTACCCCAAGAGACCCAGTACTTC.

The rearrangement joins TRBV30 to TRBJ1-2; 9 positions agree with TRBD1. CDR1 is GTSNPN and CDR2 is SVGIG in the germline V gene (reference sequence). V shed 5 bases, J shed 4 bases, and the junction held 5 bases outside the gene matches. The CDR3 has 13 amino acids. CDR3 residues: CAWSGTGFYGYTF. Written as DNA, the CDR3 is TGTGCCTGGTCCGGGACAGGGTTCTATGGCTACACCTTC.

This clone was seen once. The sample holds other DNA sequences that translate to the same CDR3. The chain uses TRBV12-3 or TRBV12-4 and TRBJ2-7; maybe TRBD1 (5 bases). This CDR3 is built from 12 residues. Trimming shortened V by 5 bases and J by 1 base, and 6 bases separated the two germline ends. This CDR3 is CASSRTSYEQYF. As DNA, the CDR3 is TGTGCCAGCAGTCGGACATCCTACGAGCAGTACTTC.

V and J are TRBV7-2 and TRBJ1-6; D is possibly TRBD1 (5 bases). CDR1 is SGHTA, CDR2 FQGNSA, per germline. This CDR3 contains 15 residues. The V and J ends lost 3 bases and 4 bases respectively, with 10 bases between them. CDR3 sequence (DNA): TGTGCCAGCAGCTTTGGTAGGGGTTATAATTCACCCCTCCACTTT. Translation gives CASSFGRGYNSPLHF.

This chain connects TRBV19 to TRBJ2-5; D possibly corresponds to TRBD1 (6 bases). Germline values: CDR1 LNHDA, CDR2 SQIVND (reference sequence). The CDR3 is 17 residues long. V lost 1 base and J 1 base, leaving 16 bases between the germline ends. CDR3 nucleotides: TGTGCCAGTAGTATAGGGAACTATCAGGACAGCCAAGAGACCCAGTACTTC. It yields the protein CASSIGNYQDSQETQYF.

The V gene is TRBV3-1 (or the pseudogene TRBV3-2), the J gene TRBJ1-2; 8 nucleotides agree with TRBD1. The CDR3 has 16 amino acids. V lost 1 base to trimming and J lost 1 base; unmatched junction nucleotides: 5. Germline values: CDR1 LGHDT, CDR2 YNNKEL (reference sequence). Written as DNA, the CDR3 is TGTGCCAGCAGCCAAGGGACAGGGATAGATAACTATGGCTACACCTTC. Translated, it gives CASSQGTGIDNYGYTF.

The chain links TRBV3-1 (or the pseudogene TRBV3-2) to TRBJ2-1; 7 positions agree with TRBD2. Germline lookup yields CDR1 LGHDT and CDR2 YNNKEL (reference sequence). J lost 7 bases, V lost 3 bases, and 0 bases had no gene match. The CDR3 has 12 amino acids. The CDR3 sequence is CASSQGGNEQFF. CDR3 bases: TGTGCCAGCAGCCAGGGGGGGAATGAGCAGTTCTTC.

The DNA of the CDR3 is TGTGCCAGCAGTTTAGGGCCCCCCGGTAGGGGGCTCAATGAGCAGTTCTTC. Protein: CASSLGPPGRGLNEQFF. The chain has TRBV27 and TRBJ2-1, with TRBD1 matching over 7 bases. Germline values: CDR1 MNHEY, CDR2 SMNVEV (reference sequence). The ends lost 2 bases at V and 6 bases at J; junction bases unmatched: 13. There are 17 residues in the CDR3.

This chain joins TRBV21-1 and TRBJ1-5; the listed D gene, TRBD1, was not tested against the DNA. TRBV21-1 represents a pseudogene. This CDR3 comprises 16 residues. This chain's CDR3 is CASCAGANSSNQPQHF. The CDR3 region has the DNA TGTGCCAGCTGTGCAGGGGCCAACTCTAGCAATCAGCCCCAGCATTTT.

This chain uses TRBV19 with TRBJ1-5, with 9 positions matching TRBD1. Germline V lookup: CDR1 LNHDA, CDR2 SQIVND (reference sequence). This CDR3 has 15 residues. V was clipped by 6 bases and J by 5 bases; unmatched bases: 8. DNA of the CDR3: TGTGCCAGTAGACCTTCCCGGACAGGGGATCAGCCCCAGCATTTT. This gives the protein CASRPSRTGDQPQHF.

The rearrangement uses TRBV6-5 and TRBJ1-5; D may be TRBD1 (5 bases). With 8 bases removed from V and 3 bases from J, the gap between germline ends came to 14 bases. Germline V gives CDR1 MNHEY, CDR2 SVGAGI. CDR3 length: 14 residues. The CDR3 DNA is TGTGCCAGCGGAAGGGGAATCGACAATCAGCCCCAGCATTTT. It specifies CASGRGIDNQPQHF.

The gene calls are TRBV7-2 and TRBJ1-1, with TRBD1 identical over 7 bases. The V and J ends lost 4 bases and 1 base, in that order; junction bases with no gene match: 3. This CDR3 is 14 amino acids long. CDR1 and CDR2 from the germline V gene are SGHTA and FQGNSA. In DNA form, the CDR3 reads TGTGCCAGCAGCTCCTGGACAGGGAACACTGAAGCTTTCTTT. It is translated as CASSSWTGNTEAFF. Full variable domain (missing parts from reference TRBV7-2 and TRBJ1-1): GAGVSQSPSNKVTEKGKDVELRCDPISGHTALYWYRQSLGQGLEFLIYFQGNSAPDKSGLPSDRFSAERTGGSVSTLTIQRTQQEDSAVYLCASSSWTGNTEAFFGQGTRLTVV.

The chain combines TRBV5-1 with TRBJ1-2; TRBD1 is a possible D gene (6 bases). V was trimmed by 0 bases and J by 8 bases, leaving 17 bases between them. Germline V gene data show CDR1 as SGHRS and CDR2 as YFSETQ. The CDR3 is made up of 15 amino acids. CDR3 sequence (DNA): TGCGCCAGCAGCTTGGCCAGGGGCCCCCAGAGCGGCTACACCTTC. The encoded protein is CASSLARGPQSGYTF.